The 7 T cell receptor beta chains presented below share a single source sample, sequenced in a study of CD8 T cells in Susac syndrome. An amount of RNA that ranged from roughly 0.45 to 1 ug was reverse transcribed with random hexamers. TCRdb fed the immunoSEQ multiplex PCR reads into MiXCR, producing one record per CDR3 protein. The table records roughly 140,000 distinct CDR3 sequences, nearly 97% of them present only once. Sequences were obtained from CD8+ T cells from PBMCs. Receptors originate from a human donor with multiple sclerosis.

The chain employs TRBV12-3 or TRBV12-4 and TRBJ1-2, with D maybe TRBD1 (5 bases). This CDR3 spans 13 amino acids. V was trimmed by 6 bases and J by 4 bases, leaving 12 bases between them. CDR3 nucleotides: TGTGCCAGCAGCCCCAGGGTTATCTATGGCTACACCTTC. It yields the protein CASSPRVIYGYTF.

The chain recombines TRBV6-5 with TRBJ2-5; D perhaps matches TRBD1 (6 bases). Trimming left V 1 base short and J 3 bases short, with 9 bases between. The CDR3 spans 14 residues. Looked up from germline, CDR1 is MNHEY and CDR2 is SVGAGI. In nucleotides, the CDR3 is TGTGCCAGCAGTTACTGGGCAGGGGAAGAGACCCAGTACTTC. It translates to CASSYWAGEETQYF.

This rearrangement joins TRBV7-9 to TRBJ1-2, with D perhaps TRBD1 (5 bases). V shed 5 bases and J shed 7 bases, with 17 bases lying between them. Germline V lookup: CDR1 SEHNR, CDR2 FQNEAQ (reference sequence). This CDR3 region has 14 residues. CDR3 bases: TGTGCCAGCAGCCCTCTAGACAGCCAGGCTGGCTACACCTTC. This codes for CASSPLDSQAGYTF.

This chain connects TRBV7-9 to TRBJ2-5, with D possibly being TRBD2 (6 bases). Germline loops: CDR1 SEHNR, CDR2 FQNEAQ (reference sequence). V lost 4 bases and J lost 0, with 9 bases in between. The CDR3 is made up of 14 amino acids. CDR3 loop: CASSSDYYQETQYF. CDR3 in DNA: TGTGCCAGCAGCTCGGACTATTACCAAGAGACCCAGTACTTC. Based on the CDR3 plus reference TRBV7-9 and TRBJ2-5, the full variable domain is DTGVSQNPRHKITKRGQNVTFRCDPISEHNRLYWYRQTLGQGPEFLTYFQNEAQLEKSRLLSDRFSAERPKGSFSTLEIQRTEQGDSAMYLCASSSDYYQETQYFGPGTRLLVL.

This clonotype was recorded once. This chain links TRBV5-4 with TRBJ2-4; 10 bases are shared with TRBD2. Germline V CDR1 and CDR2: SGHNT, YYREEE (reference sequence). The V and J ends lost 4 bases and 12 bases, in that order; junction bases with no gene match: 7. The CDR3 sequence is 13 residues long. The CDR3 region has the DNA TGTGCCAGCAGCCCCGGACTAGCGGCACCTCAGTACTTC. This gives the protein CASSPGLAAPQYF.

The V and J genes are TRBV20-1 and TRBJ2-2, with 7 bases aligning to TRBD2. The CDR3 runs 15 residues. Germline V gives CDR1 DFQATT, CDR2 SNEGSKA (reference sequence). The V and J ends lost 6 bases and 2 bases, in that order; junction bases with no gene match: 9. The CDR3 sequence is CSAPMAGDNTGELFF. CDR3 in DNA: TGCAGTGCCCCGATGGCGGGGGACAACACCGGGGAGCTGTTTTTT.

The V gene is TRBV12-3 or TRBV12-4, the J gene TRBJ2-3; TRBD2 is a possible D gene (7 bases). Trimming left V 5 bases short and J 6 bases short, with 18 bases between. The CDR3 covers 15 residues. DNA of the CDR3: TGTGCCAGCAGTCCTTCGGGGGGCGCAGGGGATACGCAGTATTTT. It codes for CASSPSGGAGDTQYF.